A selection of T cell receptor beta chains follows, all from one sample in a study of beta chain features in type 1 diabetes. Profiled with immunoSEQ multiplex PCR; TCRdb holds only in-frame clones, not every one. The sample carries roughly 150,000 clones, about 9% recorded once. The sequenced sample consisted of central memory CD4+ T cells from blood. Receptor source: a young woman with type 1 diabetes. Each CDR3 is given with its conserved first and last residue. The order of the fields is J gene, D gene, V gene, clone size, CDR3 protein, CDR3 DNA. D genes are given only for firm matches. Size values are once, few and many counts, or a class for expanded clones, and some rows have none.

J gene: TRBJ2-1; D gene: TRBD2; V gene: TRBV29-1; clone size: few; CDR3 protein: CSVQPLAGARDNEQFF; CDR3 DNA: TGCAGCGTTCAACCTCTAGCGGGAGCGCGGGACAATGAGCAGTTCTTC
J gene: TRBJ1-5; D gene: TRBD1; V gene: TRBV19; clone size: .; CDR3 protein: CASRPRQGFNQPQHF; CDR3 DNA: TGTGCCAGTAGGCCTAGACAGGGGTTCAATCAGCCCCAGCATTTT
J gene: TRBJ2-3; D gene: .; V gene: TRBV7-9; clone size: .; CDR3 protein: CAPGSGTSTDTQYF; CDR3 DNA: TGTGCCCCTGGGTCAGGGACTAGCACAGATACGCAGTATTTT
J gene: TRBJ1-2; D gene: .; V gene: TRBV5-1; clone size: .; CDR3 protein: CASSLDGGRVLYGYTF; CDR3 DNA: TGCGCCAGCAGCTTGGATGGCGGCAGGGTCCTTTATGGCTACACCTTC
J gene: TRBJ1-2; D gene: .; V gene: TRBV2; clone size: few; CDR3 protein: CASTIRQSYGYTF; CDR3 DNA: TGTGCCAGCACAATCCGACAGTCCTATGGCTACACCTTC
J gene: TRBJ2-1; D gene: TRBD2; V gene: TRBV7-9; clone size: .; CDR3 protein: CASSLGTSADEQFF; CDR3 DNA: TGTGCCAGCAGCTTAGGGACTAGCGCCGATGAGCAGTTCTTC
J gene: TRBJ2-7; D gene: TRBD2; V gene: TRBV11-2; clone size: once; CDR3 protein: CASSFRLADFYEQYF; CDR3 DNA: TGTGCCAGCAGTTTTAGACTAGCGGACTTTTACGAGCAGTACTTC
J gene: TRBJ2-5; D gene: .; V gene: TRBV2; clone size: .; CDR3 protein: CASVTGGVETQYF; CDR3 DNA: TGTGCCAGCGTCACAGGTGGGGTTGAGACCCAGTACTTC
J gene: TRBJ2-3; D gene: .; V gene: TRBV2; clone size: .; CDR3 protein: CASGPGRNTQYF; CDR3 DNA: TGTGCCAGCGGCCCCGGGAGAAATACGCAGTATTTT
J gene: TRBJ1-1; D gene: .; V gene: TRBV7-9; clone size: .; CDR3 protein: CASSLGGVNTEAFF; CDR3 DNA: TGTGCCAGCAGCTTAGGGGGCGTGAACACTGAAGCTTTCTTT
J gene: TRBJ1-1; D gene: .; V gene: TRBV29-1; clone size: few; CDR3 protein: CSVGSGWGLNTEAFF; CDR3 DNA: TGCAGCGTAGGCAGCGGGTGGGGGTTGAACACTGAAGCTTTCTTT
J gene: TRBJ2-7; D gene: TRBD1; V gene: TRBV28; clone size: few; CDR3 protein: CASSPPSGGYYEQYF; CDR3 DNA: TGTGCCAGCAGCCCCCCGTCAGGGGGTTACTACGAGCAGTACTTC
J gene: TRBJ1-1; D gene: .; V gene: TRBV11-3; clone size: few; CDR3 protein: CASSSAGNTEAFF; CDR3 DNA: TGTGCCAGCAGCTCAGCGGGGAACACTGAAGCTTTCTTT